Presented here are 29 T cell receptor beta chains from one specimen sequenced in a study of T cell repertoires and HLA-DP antigens. Their specific antigens are unknown. The method was immunoSEQ multiplex PCR; TCRdb's version includes in-frame clones alone and lacks a portion of them. Of almost 90,000 clones listed, approximately 86% are singletons. The sample comprised CD4+ T cells from PBMCs. The source of these receptors is a middle-aged man in good health and CMV-seronegative.

This clone has a handful of counts. The V gene is TRBV7-6, the J gene TRBJ2-2, with 9 bases that match TRBD1. V lost 0 bases, J lost 7 bases, and 6 bases stayed unmatched. In germline, CDR1 is SGHVS, CDR2 FNYEAQ. The CDR3 loop spans 16 amino acids. The CDR3 region has the DNA TGTGCCAGCAGCTTAGCGGGACAGGGCTCTATCGGGGAGCTGTTTTTT. Translated: CASSLAGQGSIGELFF. Variable domain in full (rest from reference TRBV7-6 and TRBJ2-2): GAGVSQSPRYKVTKRGQDVALRCDPISGHVSLYWYRQALGQGPEFLTYFNYEAQQDKSGLPNDRFSAERPEGSISTLTIQRTEQRDSAMYRCASSLAGQGSIGELFFGEGSRLTVL.

The CDR3 DNA follows: TGCAGCGCCCTGGGGCGGTCCTCTGGGGCCAACGTCCTGACTTTC. The encoded protein is CSALGRSSGANVLTF. The rearrangement uses TRBV29-1 and TRBJ2-6, with TRBD1 as a possible D gene (5 bases). The CDR3 contains 15 residues. V was clipped by 7 bases and J by 0 bases, with 13 bases between them. Per germline, CDR1 SQVTM and CDR2 ANQGSEA. The full variable domain, in which reference TRBV29-1 and TRBJ2-6 provide the parts outside the CDR3, is SAVISQKPSRDICQRGTSLTIQCQVDSQVTMMFWYRQQPGQSLTLIATANQGSEATYESGFVIDKFPISRPNLTFSTLTVSNMSPEDSSIYLCSALGRSSGANVLTFGAGSRLTVL.

The chain is built from TRBV18 and TRBJ1-1; D is ambiguous. Germline V gives CDR1 KGHSH, CDR2 LQKENI. The CDR3 is 12 amino acids. Between the trimmed V and J ends, which lost 2 bases and 1 base, there was a span of 2 bases. CDR3 region: CASSPTNTEAFF. The CDR3 nucleotides are TGTGCCAGCTCACCAACGAACACTGAAGCTTTCTTT.

In its sample, this clone was seen a few times. The rearrangement joins TRBV18 to TRBJ1-5, with D unclear. The CDR3 has 14 residues. The ends were cut back, 1 base at V and 7 bases at J, with 11 bases in the middle. Germline lookup yields CDR1 KGHSH and CDR2 LQKENI. The CDR3 coding sequence is TGTGCCAGCTCACCACAGGGTACGATGCAGCCCCAGCATTTT. Encoded protein: CASSPQGTMQPQHF. The complete variable domain, with remaining parts taken from reference TRBV18 and TRBJ1-5, reads NAGVMQNPRHLVRRRGQEARLRCSPMKGHSHVYWYRQLPEEGLKFMVYLQKENIIDESGMPKERFSAEFPKEGPSILRIQQVVRGDSAAYFCASSPQGTMQPQHFGDGTRLSIL.

This clone occurred many times. This chain joins TRBV5-6 and TRBJ2-3; 11 bases are shared with TRBD2. The germline CDR1 and CDR2 sequences are SGHDT and YYEEEE. V gave up 4 bases and J gave up 6 bases; unmatched junction bases: 19. The CDR3 covers 19 residues. The CDR3 spells CASSKTPWGLAGGTDTQYF. For the CDR3, the DNA is TGTGCCAGCAGCAAGACACCGTGGGGGCTAGCGGGGGGAACGGATACGCAGTATTTT.

The V call is TRBV19, the J call TRBJ2-7; 9 nucleotides agree with TRBD1. The germline CDR1 and CDR2 sequences are LNHDA and SQIVND (reference sequence). V was pared by 5 bases and J by 5 bases, with 7 bases of the junction left unmatched. The CDR3 runs to 14 residues. CDR3 DNA: TGTGCCAGTAGTGTAGGACAGGGGTTCCACGAGCAGTACTTC. Protein product: CASSVGQGFHEQYF.

This clone was detected only a few times. The chain recombines TRBV7-2 with TRBJ2-3, with 8 bases that match TRBD2. The CDR3 is 12 residues long. The germline V gene encodes CDR1 SGHTA and CDR2 FQGNSA. The J segment lost 4 bases and the V segment lost 8 bases, leaving 2 bases of the junction unmatched. The CDR3 DNA is TGTGCCAGCCAGCGGGGGTCAGATACGCAGTATTTT. The encoded protein is CASQRGSDTQYF.

The genes are TRBV28 and TRBJ2-1, with 11 bases identical to TRBD1. Germline CDR1 is MDHEN and CDR2 is SYDVKM. V shed 7 bases, J shed 6 bases, and the junction held 8 bases outside the gene matches. The CDR3 covers 15 residues. CDR3 sequence reads: CASTPPGTGGNEQFF. In nucleotides, the CDR3 is TGTGCCAGCACCCCCCCAGGGACAGGGGGCAATGAGCAGTTCTTC.

The chain carries TRBV27 and TRBJ1-6; possibly TRBD1 for D (6 bases). V was cut by 6 bases and J by 4 bases, with 13 bases left in between. This CDR3 has 15 amino acids. CDR1 and CDR2 (germline): MNHEY, SMNVEV (reference sequence). DNA for the CDR3: TGTGCCAGCAGCCCAACTAGGGGGTATAATTCACCCCTCCACTTT. This sequence encodes CASSPTRGYNSPLHF.

J is TRBJ1-1 and V is TRBV13; 7 positions match TRBD1. J was trimmed by 11 bases and V by 1 base; bases with no gene match: 7. The CDR3 is made up of 13 amino acids. Germline-derived CDR1 and CDR2 are PRHDT and FYEKMQ (reference sequence). As DNA, the CDR3 is TGTGCCAGCAGCTTAGCACAGGGGCTGACGGCTTTCTTT. This translates into CASSLAQGLTAFF.

The chain combines TRBV2 with TRBJ1-2, with a weak D call TRBD1 (6 bases). V was shortened by 1 base and J by 4 bases, with 13 bases between the two germline ends. The CDR3 is 15 residues long. The V gene's germline CDR1 is SNHLY and CDR2 FYNNEI. The chain's CDR3 is CASSEEGGSSYGYTF. DNA of the CDR3: TGTGCCAGCAGTGAAGAGGGGGGCAGCTCCTATGGCTACACCTTC.

The chain couples TRBV15 to TRBJ2-1, with 8 nucleotides matching TRBD2. The CDR3 is 12 amino acids. With V trimmed by 9 bases and J by 9 bases, 7 bases remained unmatched. The germline gives CDR1 LNHNV, CDR2 YYDKDF (reference sequence). DNA of the CDR3: TGTGCCACTACTAATAGCGGGATTGAGCAGTTCTTC. It specifies CATTNSGIEQFF.

The genes are TRBV28 and TRBJ2-7; 7 bases align to TRBD1. The V and J ends lost 6 bases and 5 bases, in that order; junction bases with no gene match: 4. This CDR3 contains 12 residues. Germline-derived CDR1 and CDR2 are MDHEN and SYDVKM. CDR3 in amino acids: CASSSTGDEQYF. CDR3 bases: TGTGCCAGCAGCTCCACAGGGGACGAGCAGTACTTC.

The chain has TRBV7-9 and TRBJ1-2; D is unresolved. Germline V lookup: CDR1 SEHNR, CDR2 FQNEAQ (reference sequence). The CDR3 loop spans 13 amino acids. V was trimmed by 5 bases and J by 7 bases, leaving 14 bases between them. CDR3 nucleotide sequence: TGTGCCAGCAGCCCGCCAGGAGGCTCTGGCTACACCTTC. Translation gives CASSPPGGSGYTF.

This sequence joins TRBV6-5 and TRBJ2-7; TRBD2 matches at 11 bases. The CDR3 is made up of 15 amino acids. V trimming: 5 bases; J trimming: 7 bases; junction bases outside the gene matches: 10. Germline CDR1 reads MNHEY; CDR2 reads SVGAGI. The CDR3 loop is CASSTIAGGPREQYF. DNA for the CDR3: TGTGCCAGCAGTACAATAGCGGGAGGGCCCCGGGAGCAGTACTTC.

The chain uses TRBV21-1 and TRBJ2-5. TRBV21-1 is an annotated pseudogene. The CDR3 length is 9 residues. Written as DNA, the CDR3 is TGTGCCAGCAGCAAAGGACGGTACTTC. As protein: CASSKGRYF.

V gene TRBV18 combines with J gene TRBJ1-6; D call uncertain. The CDR3 is 13 residues long. V gave up 4 bases and J gave up 8 bases, with 9 bases separating them. Germline CDR1 is KGHSH and CDR2 is LQKENI. CDR3 protein: CASSLNKDSPLHF. The CDR3 bases are TGTGCCAGCTCACTGAACAAAGATTCACCCCTCCACTTT.

This chain uses TRBV7-3 with TRBJ2-7; D gene unclear. The CDR3 spans 12 residues. Per germline, CDR1 SGHTA and CDR2 FQGTGA. V was cut by 4 bases and J by 8 bases, with 12 bases left in between. CDR3: CASSSPVGKQYF. CDR3 DNA sequence: TGTGCCAGCAGCTCCCCGGTGGGGAAGCAGTACTTC.

This chain links TRBV10-3 with TRBJ1-1; D is perhaps TRBD1 (5 bases). Germline V gene data show CDR1 as ENHRY and CDR2 as SYGVKD. Trimming removed 9 bases from V and 1 base from J, with 9 bases in between. CDR3 length: 12 residues. The CDR3 DNA sequence: TGTGCCATTAGGGACGGGAACACTGAAGCTTTCTTT. Translating gives CAIRDGNTEAFF.

This clone has just one count. The chain recombines TRBV6-4 with TRBJ2-3; TRBD2 matches at 8 bases. CDR1 and CDR2 from the germline V gene are MRHNA and SNTAGT. This CDR3 comprises 15 residues. Trimming at V came to 7 bases and at J to 2 bases, leaving 8 bases not matched to a gene. The CDR3 region is CASKYGGVYTDTQYF. Written as DNA, the CDR3 is TGTGCCAGCAAATACGGGGGGGTTTACACAGATACGCAGTATTTT.

The V and J genes are TRBV7-2 and TRBJ1-3; D is perhaps TRBD1 (5 bases). Germline V gene lookup returns CDR1 SGHTA and CDR2 FQGNSA. This CDR3 is built from 14 residues. Trimming left V 5 bases short and J 0 bases short, with 8 bases between. The CDR3 DNA is TGTGCCAGCAGCCCGGGGGGCTCTGGAAACACCATATATTTT. Its translation: CASSPGGSGNTIYF.

This clone was counted only a few times. V and J are TRBV29-1 and TRBJ1-2; 7 nucleotides align to TRBD1. J gave up 5 bases and V 7 bases, and 13 bases lay outside the gene matches. The germline CDR1 and CDR2 sequences are SQVTM and ANQGSEA. The CDR3 is 14 residues long. CDR3 protein: CSATRNQGGYGYTF. CDR3 nucleotide sequence: TGCAGCGCGACACGAAACCAGGGGGGGTATGGCTACACCTTC.

This chain uses TRBV5-6 with TRBJ1-1; 7 positions match TRBD1. Trimming cost V 4 bases and J 5 bases; bases outside gene matches: 8. The V gene's germline CDR1 is SGHDT and CDR2 YYEEEE. The CDR3 is 14 amino acids. CDR3 sequence reads: CASSTQGGWTEAFF. For the CDR3, the DNA is TGTGCCAGCAGCACTCAGGGGGGCTGGACTGAAGCTTTCTTT.

DNA of the CDR3: TGTGCCAGCAGGAGACAATCTCTTAACTATGGCTACACCTTC. Translating gives CASRRQSLNYGYTF. The V and J genes are TRBV28 and TRBJ1-2; D unresolved. There are 14 residues in the CDR3. CDR1 is MDHEN, CDR2 SYDVKM, per germline. The V end was cut by 6 bases, the J end by 1 base, with 12 bases between.

J is TRBJ1-2 and V is TRBV7-9, with D maybe TRBD1 (6 bases). The CDR3 contains 15 residues. The V gene's germline CDR1 is SEHNR and CDR2 FQNEAQ (reference sequence). Between the trimmed V and J ends, which lost 5 bases and 1 base, there was a span of 14 bases. This CDR3 reads CASSPRDIFNYGYTF. The CDR3 DNA sequence: TGTGCCAGCAGCCCCCGGGACATTTTTAACTATGGCTACACCTTC. The complete variable domain, with remaining parts taken from reference TRBV7-9 and TRBJ1-2, reads DTGVSQNPRHKITKRGQNVTFRCDPISEHNRLYWYRQTLGQGPEFLTYFQNEAQLEKSRLLSDRFSAERPKGSFSTLEIQRTEQGDSAMYLCASSPRDIFNYGYTFGSGTRLTVV.

The chain employs TRBV19 and TRBJ2-2; 10 bases are shared with TRBD2. The CDR3 spans 15 residues. V was clipped by 4 bases and J by 4 bases; unmatched bases: 3. Germline V CDR1 and CDR2: LNHDA, SQIVND (reference sequence). DNA for the CDR3: TGTGCCAGTAGTACAAGCGGGAGGGGCACCGGGGAGCTGTTTTTT. This encodes CASSTSGRGTGELFF.

This chain connects TRBV30 to TRBJ2-7; 7 nucleotides line up with TRBD2. In germline, CDR1 is GTSNPN, CDR2 SVGIG (reference sequence). The CDR3 runs to 13 residues. CDR3 nucleotide sequence: TGTGCGTCTAGTGGCGGGGGACTGCGTGAGCAGTACTTC. It translates to CASSGGGLREQYF. Together with reference TRBV30 and TRBJ2-7, the CDR3 gives the full variable domain: SQTIHQWPATLVQPVGSPLSLECTVEGTSNPNLYWYRQAAGRGLQLLFYSVGIGQISSEVPQNLSASRPQDRQFILSSKKLLLSDSGFYLCASSGGGLREQYFGPGTRLTVT.

This clone was observed a single time. The gene calls are TRBV29-1 and TRBJ2-1; 7 positions match TRBD2. This CDR3 spans 14 amino acids. V was pared by 3 bases and J by 4 bases, with 6 bases of the junction left unmatched. Germline-derived CDR1 and CDR2 are SQVTM and ANQGSEA. CDR3 DNA: TGCAGCGTTGACGGCGGGGGAGTTTACAATGAGCAGTTCTTC. Translating gives CSVDGGGVYNEQFF.

J is TRBJ1-2 and V is TRBV5-1; D call uncertain. The CDR3 consists of 13 residues. Per the germline V gene, CDR1 is SGHRS and CDR2 is YFSETQ. Trimming took off 4 bases at V and 3 bases at J, with 10 bases between the two ends. CDR3 in amino acids: CASSQTRDYGYTF. CDR3 DNA: TGCGCCAGCAGCCAAACAAGGGACTATGGCTACACCTTC.